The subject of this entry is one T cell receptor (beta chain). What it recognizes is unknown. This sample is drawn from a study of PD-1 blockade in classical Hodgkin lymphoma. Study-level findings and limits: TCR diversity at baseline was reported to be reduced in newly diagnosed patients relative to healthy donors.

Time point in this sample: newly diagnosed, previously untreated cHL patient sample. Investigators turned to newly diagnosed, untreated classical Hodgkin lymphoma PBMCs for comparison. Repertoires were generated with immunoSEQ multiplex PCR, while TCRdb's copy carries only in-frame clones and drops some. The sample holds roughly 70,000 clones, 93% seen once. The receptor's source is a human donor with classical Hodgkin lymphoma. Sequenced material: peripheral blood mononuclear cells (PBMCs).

The CDR3 DNA sequence: TGTGCCAGTAGTTCGGGGACAGTGGCTCCGCCCCAGCATTTT. Translating gives CASSSGTVAPPQHF. V and J are TRBV19 and TRBJ1-5; 7 bases are a match to TRBD1. Germline CDR1 and CDR2: LNHDA and SQIVND (reference sequence). The CDR3 is made up of 14 amino acids. The junction had 10 bases not matched to a gene; V was cut back by 5 bases and J by 9 bases.